Presented here are 26 T cell receptor beta chains from one specimen sequenced in a study of identical twins. TCRdb re-called the 5' RACE reads through MiXCR, storing one row per CDR3 protein. The profile shows roughly 720,000 distinct CDR3 sequences, 18% of them singletons. This same sample was also part of a study on T cells expressing NK-cell markers.

Sequenced sample: PBMCs. These TCRs come from a woman younger than 35 in good health.

This clonotype was counted ten times or more. This chain connects TRBV7-2 to TRBJ2-1, with D unclear. This CDR3 is built from 12 residues. The ends were cut back, 4 bases at V and 9 bases at J, with 10 bases in the middle. In germline, CDR1 is SGHTA, CDR2 FQGNSA. The DNA of the CDR3 is TGTGCCAGCAGCTCAGTTAGGTCTGAGCAGTTCTTC. Its protein product is CASSSVRSEQFF. The full variable domain, with the rest looked up from reference TRBV7-2 and TRBJ2-1, is GAGVSQSPSNKVTEKGKDVELRCDPISGHTALYWYRQSLGQGLEFLIYFQGNSAPDKSGLPSDRFSAERTGGSVSTLTIQRTQQEDSAVYLCASSSVRSEQFFGPGTRLTVL.

This chain connects TRBV9 to TRBJ2-5; 11 nucleotides match TRBD2. The CDR3 is made up of 17 amino acids. V was clipped by 4 bases and J by 5 bases; unmatched bases: 13. Germline V lookup: CDR1 SGDLS, CDR2 YYNGEE. CDR3 sequence: CASSPPPNSGGGETQYF. The CDR3 DNA follows: TGTGCCAGCAGCCCCCCCCCGAATAGCGGGGGGGGGGAGACCCAGTACTTC.

The chain links TRBV12-3 or TRBV12-4 to TRBJ1-2; D remains unclear. Between the trimmed V and J ends, which lost 3 bases and 3 bases, there was a span of 17 bases. CDR3 length equals 16 residues. CDR3 region: CASSLTRPGSDYGYTF. DNA for the CDR3: TGTGCCAGCAGTTTGACCAGGCCGGGATCCGACTATGGCTACACCTTC.

The gene calls are TRBV12-3 or TRBV12-4 and TRBJ2-3, with a weak D call TRBD1 (5 bases). V lost 2 bases, J lost 2 bases, and 14 bases lay in between. CDR3 length: 16 amino acids. This CDR3 is CASSLLSGRYTDTQYF. The CDR3 bases are TGTGCCAGCAGTTTACTCTCAGGGCGGTACACAGATACGCAGTATTTT.

The chain's CDR3 is CSARPSMNTEAFF. CDR3 DNA: TGCAGTGCTAGACCCAGTATGAACACTGAAGCTTTCTTT. J is TRBJ1-1 and V is TRBV20-1; D is unclear. Germline loops: CDR1 DFQATT, CDR2 SNEGSKA (reference sequence). Trimming removed 2 bases from V and 0 bases from J, with 7 bases in between. The CDR3 has 13 residues.

This chain uses TRBV18 with TRBJ2-7, with D uncertain. CDR1 and CDR2 (germline): KGHSH, LQKENI. V lost 5 bases and J 5 bases, leaving 10 bases between the germline ends. The CDR3 totals 12 residues. The CDR3 coding sequence is TGTGCCAGCTCAGGGGATCGGAACGAGCAGTACTTC. It is translated as CASSGDRNEQYF.

This clonotype was seen more than once but under ten times. The V gene is TRBV12-3 or TRBV12-4, the J gene TRBJ1-3; TRBD1 agrees at 10 bases. This CDR3 has 14 residues. V lost 5 bases and J lost 2; bases outside the gene matches: 0. CDR3 bases: TGTGCCAGCAGTGGGACAGGGGCTGGAAACACCATATATTTT. Protein product: CASSGTGAGNTIYF.

Many counts were recorded for this clonotype. This rearrangement joins TRBV6-1 to TRBJ2-7, with 7 bases identical to TRBD1. CDR3 length: 14 amino acids. The germline V gene has CDR1 MNHNS and CDR2 SASEGT. V trimming: 5 bases; J trimming: 4 bases; junction bases outside the gene matches: 8. For the CDR3, the DNA is TGTGCCAGCAGTCGGCGAGGGGGCTCGTACGAGCAGTACTTC. Amino acids: CASSRRGGSYEQYF.

This clonotype occurred many times. V is TRBV27 and J is TRBJ2-2; D might be TRBD1 (6 bases). The CDR3 runs 14 residues. Looked up from germline, CDR1 is MNHEY and CDR2 is SMNVEV (reference sequence). Trimming took 7 bases from V and 2 from J, leaving 11 bases between them. The CDR3 protein is CASTGTHNTGELFF. DNA for the CDR3: TGTGCCAGCACCGGGACACATAACACCGGGGAGCTGTTTTTT.

The rearrangement joins TRBV7-2 to TRBJ2-1, with a weak D call TRBD2 (6 bases). CDR1 is SGHTA and CDR2 is FQGNSA in the germline V gene. CDR3 length: 17 amino acids. The V end was cut by 1 base, the J end by 5 bases, with 18 bases between. Here the CDR3 reads CASSLGSLLAFHNEQFF. CDR3 in DNA: TGTGCCAGCAGCTTAGGAAGTCTACTAGCTTTTCACAATGAGCAGTTCTTC. Drawing the rest from reference TRBV7-2 and TRBJ2-1, the complete variable domain is GAGVSQSPSNKVTEKGKDVELRCDPISGHTALYWYRQSLGQGLEFLIYFQGNSAPDKSGLPSDRFSAERTGGSVSTLTIQRTQQEDSAVYLCASSLGSLLAFHNEQFFGPGTRLTVL.

This CDR3 reads CASSLETVQETQYF. CDR3 sequence (DNA): TGCGCCAGCAGCTTGGAGACGGTACAAGAGACCCAGTACTTC. This chain uses TRBV5-1 with TRBJ2-5; D uncertain. This CDR3 is built from 14 residues. The V gene lost 0 bases and the J gene lost 2 bases, with 8 bases spanning the gap. CDR1 SGHRS and CDR2 YFSETQ come from the germline V gene.

The genes are TRBV2 and TRBJ2-3; 8 bases are shared with TRBD2. The V gene end was trimmed by 8 bases and the J gene end by 2 bases; junction bases not matched to a gene: 12. The CDR3 is 16 residues long. Germline assignment: CDR1 SNHLY and CDR2 FYNNEI. CDR3 protein: CASGWAAGANTDTQYF. DNA of the CDR3: TGTGCCAGCGGGTGGGCAGCGGGGGCCAACACAGATACGCAGTATTTT.

The gene calls are TRBV5-1 and TRBJ2-5, with 8 bases matching TRBD1. The V gene's germline CDR1 is SGHRS and CDR2 YFSETQ. This CDR3 has 15 amino acids. V gave up 4 bases and J gave up 3 bases; unmatched junction bases: 8. In DNA, the CDR3 is TGCGCCAGCAGCCTTTCCCAGGGGGCGAAAGAGACCCAGTACTTC. It specifies CASSLSQGAKETQYF.

The V gene is TRBV27, the J gene TRBJ1-3; possibly TRBD1 for D (6 bases). Trimming took 3 bases from V and 4 from J, leaving 10 bases between them. Germline V lookup: CDR1 MNHEY, CDR2 SMNVEV (reference sequence). The CDR3 spans 14 residues. As DNA, the CDR3 is TGTGCCAGCAGTTTGGGGGGCCCCGGAAACACCATATATTTT. Amino acids: CASSLGGPGNTIYF.

This clonotype has at least ten counts. The chain employs TRBV10-3 and TRBJ1-1, with TRBD1 as a possible D gene (5 bases). CDR1 and CDR2 from the germline V gene are ENHRY and SYGVKD. V lost 3 bases and J 4 bases, leaving 6 bases between the germline ends. This CDR3 contains 12 residues. The CDR3 loop is CAISDRGTEAFF. The CDR3 DNA reads TGTGCCATCAGTGATAGGGGCACTGAAGCTTTCTTT.

Only a few counts were recorded for this clonotype. CDR3 amino acids: CASSLGAIKNIQYF. The CDR3, as DNA: TGTGCCAGCAGCTTGGGGGCCATCAAAAACATTCAGTACTTC. This chain connects TRBV5-6 to TRBJ2-4; D ambiguous. The germline V gene encodes CDR1 SGHDT and CDR2 YYEEEE. The CDR3 is 14 amino acids. V gave up 0 bases and J gave up 3 bases, with 7 bases separating them. The whole variable domain, remainder taken from reference TRBV5-6 and TRBJ2-4, is DAGVTQSPTHLIKTRGQQVTLRCSPKSGHDTVSWYQQALGQGPQFIFQYYEEEERQRGNFPDRFSGHQFPNYSSELNVNALLLGDSALYLCASSLGAIKNIQYFGAGTRLSVL.

This clonotype was found a few times. The V call is TRBV11-1, the J call TRBJ2-3; either TRBD1 or TRBD2 may supply D (5 bases each). Trimming stripped 1 base from V and 2 bases from J, with 19 bases between. Germline V gene data show CDR1 as SGHAT and CDR2 as FQDESV (reference sequence). The CDR3 totals 18 residues. CDR3 region: CASSLGNFSGRYTDTQYF. In nucleotides, the CDR3 is TGTGCCAGCAGCTTAGGCAACTTCTCGGGGCGGTACACAGATACGCAGTATTTT.

Only a few counts were recorded for this clonotype. This chain joins TRBV29-1 and TRBJ2-1; weak D call: TRBD2 (7 bases). Germline V gene sequence: CDR1 SQVTM, CDR2 ANQGSEA. V was shortened by 6 bases and J by 10 bases, with 19 bases between the two germline ends. The CDR3 loop spans 13 amino acids. The CDR3 region is CSVIGRGPREQFF. The CDR3 DNA sequence: TGCAGCGTCATCGGGCGGGGGCCTAGGGAGCAGTTCTTC.

This clonotype was counted only a few times. This rearrangement joins TRBV12-3 or TRBV12-4 to TRBJ1-2, with D possibly being TRBD1 (6 bases). V was shortened by 7 bases and J by 5 bases, with 17 bases between the two germline ends. The CDR3 extends over 14 amino acids. CDR3: CASTTVDSTYGYTF. DNA for the CDR3: TGTGCCAGCACCACGGTGGACAGCACGTATGGCTACACCTTC.

This clonotype was recorded a few times. The chain carries TRBV7-3 and TRBJ2-1; 9 bases agree with TRBD2. This CDR3 spans 14 amino acids. Germline V gene sequence: CDR1 SGHTA, CDR2 FQGTGA. V was pared by 5 bases and J by 9 bases, with 8 bases of the junction left unmatched. In nucleotides, the CDR3 is TGTGCCAGCAGCCCCCCGGGACTAGCTGGTGAGCAGTTCTTC. It codes for CASSPPGLAGEQFF.

The table lists this clonotype with a few counts. The genes are TRBV29-1 and TRBJ2-1; D is ambiguous. The CDR3 totals 11 residues. Germline CDR1 and CDR2: SQVTM and ANQGSEA. V lost 1 base to trimming and J lost 10 bases, with 8 bases between them. CDR3 sequence: CSVEGDREQFF. CDR3 DNA sequence: TGCAGCGTTGAAGGCGACCGAGAGCAGTTCTTC.

The V gene is TRBV5-1, the J gene TRBJ2-1; 7 nucleotides line up with TRBD2. V dropped 4 bases and J dropped 7; count of bases not matched to a gene: 8. The V gene's germline CDR1 is SGHRS and CDR2 YFSETQ. The CDR3 is 14 residues long. CDR3 region: CASSEPGTINEQFF. The CDR3 DNA is TGCGCCAGCAGCGAACCCGGGACTATAAATGAGCAGTTCTTC.

The V call is TRBV29-1, the J call TRBJ2-7; TRBD1 aligns across 8 bases. This CDR3 spans 14 amino acids. From germline, CDR1 is SQVTM and CDR2 ANQGSEA. V was clipped by 6 bases and J by 1 base; unmatched bases: 8. The CDR3 DNA reads as TGCAGCGTGGGTACCGGGACAGGATCCTACGAGCAGTACTTC. This codes for CSVGTGTGSYEQYF.

This clonotype was observed a handful of times. The chain has TRBV29-1 and TRBJ2-7; D perhaps matches TRBD1 (6 bases). Germline V gene lookup returns CDR1 SQVTM and CDR2 ANQGSEA. The CDR3 sequence is 11 residues long. The V end lost 4 bases, the J end lost 4 bases, and 8 bases lay between the germline ends. In DNA, the CDR3 is TGCAGCGTTGCAGGGGAATACGAGCAGTACTTC. This gives the protein CSVAGEYEQYF.

V usage is TRBV20-1 and J usage is TRBJ1-1; D perhaps matches TRBD1 (5 bases). The germline V gene encodes CDR1 DFQATT and CDR2 SNEGSKA (reference sequence). V lost 5 bases and J 1 base, leaving 8 bases between the germline ends. There are 12 residues in the CDR3. This chain's CDR3 is CSAYQGNTEAFF. CDR3 coding DNA: TGCAGTGCTTACCAGGGGAACACTGAAGCTTTCTTT.

In its sample, this clonotype was seen a few times. As DNA, the CDR3 is TGCGCCAGCAGCCACCCGGGACCGATGAACACCGGGGAGCTGTTTTTT. The encoded protein is CASSHPGPMNTGELFF. The J gene is TRBJ2-2, the V gene TRBV4-1; D may be TRBD1 or TRBD2 (5 bases each). Trimming left V 3 bases short and J 1 base short, with 12 bases between. Germline V CDR1 and CDR2: MGHRA, YSYEKL. This CDR3 has 16 residues.